Listed here are 27 T cell receptor beta chains from one sample, sequenced in a study of cytomegalovirus exposure and HLA in healthy donors. Sequencing used immunoSEQ multiplex PCR; TCRdb keeps in-frame clones, though not all of them. The profile shows 150,000 to 200,000 clones, 80% to 90% of them singletons. Sequenced sample: PBMCs. These receptors all stem from a woman aged 18-30 years in good health and CMV-seronegative.

The chain links TRBV30 to TRBJ2-5, with a possible D match to TRBD2 (6 bases). CDR1 is GTSNPN and CDR2 is SVGIG in the germline V gene (reference sequence). The CDR3 runs 15 residues. V lost 7 bases and J 5 bases, leaving 23 bases between the germline ends. The CDR3 nucleotides read TGTGCCTCCTCTATGCGGGGATGGATCGACGAGACCCAGTACTTC. Its protein is CASSMRGWIDETQYF.

The genes are TRBV15 and TRBJ1-1; D ambiguous. V was cut by 4 bases and J by 1 base, with 10 bases left in between. There are 14 residues in the CDR3. The germline CDR1 and CDR2 sequences are LNHNV and YYDKDF (reference sequence). CDR3 sequence (DNA): TGTGCCACCAGCACGAGAGCGGGGAACACTGAAGCTTTCTTT. It yields the protein CATSTRAGNTEAFF.

The genes are TRBV9 and TRBJ2-5; weak D call: TRBD2 (5 bases). This CDR3 is 14 amino acids long. The germline V and J ends were trimmed by 3 bases and 0 bases, with 9 bases remaining between them. Germline loops: CDR1 SGDLS, CDR2 YYNGEE. As DNA, the CDR3 is TGTGCCAGCAGCGCGGGAACTCACCAAGAGACCCAGTACTTC. Encoded protein: CASSAGTHQETQYF.

The rearrangement uses TRBV19 and TRBJ1-2; 12 nucleotides agree with TRBD1. This CDR3 comprises 16 residues. CDR1 LNHDA and CDR2 SQIVND come from the germline V gene (reference sequence). The trim removed 5 bases at V and 6 bases at J, leaving 10 bases unmatched. The CDR3 loop reads CASSPRDRGRGNGYTF. The DNA for the CDR3 is TGTGCCAGTAGTCCCCGGGACAGGGGGCGAGGAAATGGCTACACCTTC.

CDR3 residues: CAISRQGTGNTIYF. As DNA, the CDR3 is TGTGCCATCAGCAGACAGGGGACGGGAAACACCATATATTTT. The chain carries TRBV10-3 and TRBJ1-3, with TRBD1 matching over 8 bases. Trimming cost V 6 bases and J 4 bases; bases outside gene matches: 5. There are 14 residues in the CDR3. Germline V CDR1 and CDR2: ENHRY, SYGVKD.

CDR3 protein: CASSPGTGGFVAEAFF. The CDR3 DNA reads TGCGCCAGCAGCCCTGGGACAGGGGGCTTTGTGGCTGAAGCTTTCTTT. V and J are TRBV5-1 and TRBJ1-1; 12 positions agree with TRBD1. The V gene's germline CDR1 is SGHRS and CDR2 YFSETQ. V dropped 4 bases and J dropped 6; count of bases not matched to a gene: 10. The length of the CDR3 is 16 residues.

The chain joins TRBV6-5 to TRBJ1-5, with D maybe TRBD1 (5 bases). Trimming took off 6 bases at V and 0 bases at J, with 12 bases between the two ends. The CDR3 totals 15 residues. Germline V CDR1 and CDR2: MNHEY, SVGAGI. Here the CDR3 DNA reads TGTGCCAGCAGCCGCCAGGGTTATAGCAATCAGCCCCAGCATTTT. This translates into CASSRQGYSNQPQHF.

CDR3 loop: CAWSVGQTSHNEKLFF. DNA for the CDR3: TGTGCCTGGAGTGTAGGTCAGACATCTCATAATGAAAAACTGTTTTTT. The rearrangement links TRBV30 to TRBJ1-4, with unresolved D. CDR3 size: 16 residues. V was shortened by 0 bases and J by 4 bases, with 15 bases between the two germline ends. CDR1 GTSNPN and CDR2 SVGIG come from the germline V gene (reference sequence).

The genes are TRBV2 and TRBJ2-3; the D is unclear. With 1 base removed from V and 11 bases from J, the gap between germline ends came to 7 bases. This CDR3 is 11 amino acids long. CDR1 is SNHLY and CDR2 is FYNNEI in the germline V gene. CDR3 DNA sequence: TGTGCCAGCAGTGAAGGGTACGGGCAGTATTTT. It codes for CASSEGYGQYF.

The chain employs TRBV10-2 and TRBJ1-2, with TRBD1 matching 8 bases. V lost 3 bases to trimming and J lost 2 bases; unmatched junction nucleotides: 2. This CDR3 has 14 residues. Germline CDR1 reads WSHSY; CDR2 reads SAAADI. The DNA for the CDR3 is TGCGCCAGCAGTGACGACAGGGGCAACTATGGCTACACCTTC. Its translation: CASSDDRGNYGYTF.

The V call is TRBV27, the J call TRBJ1-5; the D gene is possibly TRBD1 (6 bases). CDR3 length equals 14 residues. With 4 bases removed from V and 1 base from J, the gap between germline ends came to 8 bases. Germline CDR1 and CDR2: MNHEY and SMNVEV (reference sequence). The CDR3 is CASSYQGSNQPQHF. The CDR3 nucleotides read TGTGCCAGCAGTTATCAGGGGAGCAATCAGCCCCAGCATTTT.

A few counts support this clone. The rearrangement links TRBV19 to TRBJ1-1, with TRBD1 matching over 8 bases. Germline CDR1 is LNHDA and CDR2 is SQIVND (reference sequence). The ends lost 10 bases at V and 1 base at J; junction bases unmatched: 8. CDR3 size: 14 residues. CDR3 protein: CAITQGAANTEAFF. The CDR3 region has the DNA TGTGCCATCACGCAGGGGGCGGCGAACACTGAAGCTTTCTTT.

This sequence joins TRBV30 and TRBJ1-1; D is uncertain. Trimming left V 2 bases short and J 1 base short, with 5 bases between. The CDR3 contains 12 residues. CDR1 is GTSNPN and CDR2 is SVGIG in the germline V gene (reference sequence). The CDR3 region has the DNA TGTGCCTGGAGTAACACGAACACTGAAGCTTTCTTT. It specifies CAWSNTNTEAFF.

For the CDR3, the DNA is TGTGCCAGCAGCTTTAATAAGGGGCAGGGGAGCTACACCTTC. Translating gives CASSFNKGQGSYTF. The chain is built from TRBV7-2 and TRBJ1-2; a weak D match, TRBD1 (6 bases). Trimming left V 3 bases short and J 9 bases short, with 17 bases between. This CDR3 comprises 14 residues. The germline CDR1 and CDR2 sequences are SGHTA and FQGNSA.

This chain joins TRBV10-2 and TRBJ1-1, with a weak D call TRBD1 (6 bases). Germline V lookup: CDR1 WSHSY, CDR2 SAAADI. V dropped 3 bases and J dropped 10 bases, with 9 bases sitting between them. This CDR3 comprises 11 residues. This CDR3 is CASSDTGRAFF. The CDR3 bases are TGCGCCAGCAGTGACACAGGGAGAGCTTTCTTT.

V and J are TRBV4-3 and TRBJ1-1, with 11 positions matching TRBD1. CDR1 is LGHNA and CDR2 is YSLEER in the germline V gene. The CDR3 extends over 14 amino acids. V was clipped by 4 bases and J by 6 bases; unmatched bases: 4. As DNA, the CDR3 is TGCGCCAGCAGCCTATCGGGACAGGGGGCTGAAGCTTTCTTT. It specifies CASSLSGQGAEAFF.

This clone was detected a few times. The CDR3, as DNA: TGTGCCAGCAGTGACGGGACTAGCGGGGGGGCCATAGATACGCAGTATTTT. It yields the protein CASSDGTSGGAIDTQYF. V gene TRBV6-4 combines with J gene TRBJ2-3, with 16 bases that match TRBD2. With V trimmed by 2 bases and J by 5 bases, 4 bases remained unmatched. The CDR3 is 17 residues long. Germline V lookup: CDR1 MRHNA, CDR2 SNTAGT.

The genes are TRBV10-3 and TRBJ2-7, with 8 bases matching TRBD1. V trimming: 8 bases; J trimming: 2 bases; junction bases outside the gene matches: 11. Germline lookup yields CDR1 ENHRY and CDR2 SYGVKD. The CDR3 covers 15 residues. This CDR3 reads CAIGSGTGFPYEQYF. The DNA of the CDR3 is TGTGCCATCGGCTCCGGGACAGGCTTTCCCTACGAGCAGTACTTC.

J is TRBJ1-1 and V is TRBV30, with D possibly TRBD1 on 5 matching bases. This CDR3 comprises 15 residues. The germline V gene encodes CDR1 GTSNPN and CDR2 SVGIG (reference sequence). Trimming took 5 bases from V and 1 from J, leaving 17 bases between them. The CDR3 DNA reads TGTGCCTGGGACCGCGGGGCCCGTGCGAACACTGAAGCTTTCTTT. Translation gives CAWDRGARANTEAFF. The full variable domain, rest sourced from reference TRBV30 and TRBJ1-1, is SQTIHQWPATLVQPVGSPLSLECTVEGTSNPNLYWYRQAAGRGLQLLFYSVGIGQISSEVPQNLSASRPQDRQFILSSKKLLLSDSGFYLCAWDRGARANTEAFFGQGTRLTVV.

This clone has just a few counts. The V and J genes are TRBV10-2 and TRBJ2-2; the D is unclear. This CDR3 is built from 15 residues. Per germline, CDR1 WSHSY and CDR2 SAAADI. V was cut by 3 bases and J by 4 bases, with 12 bases left in between. CDR3 sequence: CASSDVISVTGELFF. For the CDR3, the DNA is TGCGCCAGCAGTGACGTGATCTCGGTCACCGGGGAGCTGTTTTTT.

The gene calls are TRBV2 and TRBJ2-1; D not certain. The CDR3 totals 18 residues. Germline CDR1 SNHLY, CDR2 FYNNEI. Trimming left V 6 bases short and J 0 bases short, with 21 bases between. The CDR3 DNA reads as TGTGCCAGCAGGCTGCCCCGACGTACTATGAGCTCCTACAATGAGCAGTTCTTC. Translation: CASRLPRRTMSSYNEQFF.

The chain employs TRBV4-1 and TRBJ2-3; 8 bases fit TRBD1. With V trimmed by 1 base and J by 5 bases, 11 bases remained unmatched. The CDR3 runs 17 residues. Germline V gene lookup returns CDR1 MGHRA and CDR2 YSYEKL. CDR3 amino acids: CASSQGPAGGGGDTQYF. DNA for the CDR3: TGCGCCAGCAGCCAAGGCCCGGCAGGGGGCGGAGGAGATACGCAGTATTTT.

The chain recombines TRBV10-1 with TRBJ2-7, with TRBD1 matching 8 bases. Germline V gene sequence: CDR1 WNHNN, CDR2 SYGVQD (reference sequence). The CDR3 runs to 13 residues. CDR3 sequence: CNIHRDRSYEQYF. The CDR3 DNA reads TGCAACATACACCGGGACAGGTCCTACGAGCAGTACTTC.

This chain uses TRBV5-1 with TRBJ2-1, with a tentative D call TRBD1 (6 bases). V was pared by 4 bases and J by 0 bases, with 11 bases between. The CDR3 is 15 amino acids. Germline V lookup: CDR1 SGHRS, CDR2 YFSETQ. CDR3 protein: CASSLGGASYNEQFF. The DNA for the CDR3 is TGCGCCAGCAGCCTTGGGGGCGCCTCCTACAATGAGCAGTTCTTC. The full variable domain, in which reference TRBV5-1 and TRBJ2-1 provide the parts outside the CDR3, is KAGVTQTPRYLIKTRGQQVTLSCSPISGHRSVSWYQQTPGQGLQFLFEYFSETQRNKGNFPGRFSGRQFSNSRSEMNVSTLELGDSALYLCASSLGGASYNEQFFGPGTRLTVL.

Note on this clone: In the same sample, other DNA sequences code for this CDR3. CDR3 region: CASSVEDSPFTGELFF. CDR3 nucleotide sequence: TGTGCCAGCAGCGTAGAGGACAGCCCCTTCACCGGGGAGCTGTTTTTT. The chain has TRBV9 and TRBJ2-2; D is perhaps TRBD1 (6 bases). Trimming left V 0 bases short and J 4 bases short, with 13 bases between. Germline assignment: CDR1 SGDLS and CDR2 YYNGEE. The CDR3 contains 16 residues.

This clone was counted a single time. The rearrangement links TRBV30 to TRBJ2-2; 10 bases are shared with TRBD1. Trimming at V came to 7 bases and at J to 5 bases, leaving 7 bases not matched to a gene. Per germline, CDR1 GTSNPN and CDR2 SVGIG (reference sequence). The CDR3 length is 14 residues. The CDR3 sequence is CALIRQGATGELFF. In nucleotides, the CDR3 is TGTGCCTTGATACGACAGGGGGCGACCGGGGAGCTGTTTTTT.

The chain combines TRBV19 with TRBJ1-4; TRBD1 agrees at 8 bases. Germline CDR1 reads LNHDA; CDR2 reads SQIVND (reference sequence). The J segment lost 8 bases and the V segment lost 6 bases, leaving 2 bases of the junction unmatched. The CDR3 totals 12 residues. CDR3 amino acids: CASRDRVEKLFF. In DNA form, the CDR3 reads TGTGCCAGTAGGGACAGGGTAGAAAAACTGTTTTTT.